These 19 T cell receptor beta chains share one sample of origin, sequenced in a study of T cell repertoires in cytomegalovirus infection. These receptors have no identified antigens. TCRdb ran MiXCR on the reads and lists one entry per CDR3 protein. The table shows some 920,000 distinct CDR3 sequences, with less than 40% occurring only once. Source: cultured CD8+ T cells from PBMCs, taken from culture after CMV antigen stimulation. The receptors derive from a human donor in good health (CMV status not recorded). Some clones in this sample may be carry-over from other donors' samples.

This chain links TRBV19 with TRBJ1-2; no reliable D call. Trimming took off 8 bases at V and 4 bases at J, with 8 bases between the two ends. Germline CDR1 is LNHDA and CDR2 is SQIVND (reference sequence). CDR3 length: 11 residues. The CDR3 loop is CASAVGYGYTF. CDR3 bases: TGTGCCAGTGCAGTAGGCTATGGCTACACCTTC.

This chain joins TRBV20-1 and TRBJ1-2; D gene uncertain. Germline CDR1 and CDR2: DFQATT and SNEGSKA (reference sequence). Trimming cost V 3 bases and J 6 bases, with 5 bases left between them. This CDR3 region has 10 residues. The CDR3: CSASSNGYTF. DNA for the CDR3: TGCAGTGCTAGCTCGAATGGCTACACCTTC.

The chain links TRBV24-1 to TRBJ1-5; 7 bases fit TRBD1. This CDR3 is built from 14 residues. The V gene end was trimmed by 5 bases and the J gene end by 4 bases; junction bases not matched to a gene: 4. From germline, CDR1 is KGHDR and CDR2 SFDVKD. The CDR3, as DNA: TGTGCCACCAGTGTTTGGGACAGTAATCAGCCCCAGCATTTT. It yields the protein CATSVWDSNQPQHF.

In its sample, this clonotype was seen many times. Relative to the germline gene, one junction end is altered; a read error may explain this. This rearrangement joins TRBV19 to TRBJ1-5, with no clear D. CDR3 length: 12 residues. Germline V gene lookup returns CDR1 LNHDA and CDR2 SQIVND (reference sequence). CDR3 sequence reads: CASSIGNQPQHF. CDR3 DNA: TGTGCCAGCAGTATAGGCAATCAGCCCCAGCATTTT. Combining the CDR3 with reference TRBV19 and TRBJ1-5 gives the whole variable domain DGGITQSPKYLFRKEGQNVTLSCEQNLNHDAMYWYRQDPGQGLRLIYYSQIVNDFQKGDIAEGYSVSREKKESFPLTVTSAQKNPTAFYLCASSIGNQPQHFGDGTRLSIL.

With respect to this clonotype: This may be a read error: a much more frequent sequence differs by one nucleotide. This chain joins TRBV7-6 and TRBJ2-7, with a possible D match to TRBD2 (5 bases). In germline, CDR1 is SGHVS, CDR2 FNYEAQ. CDR3 length: 18 residues. Between the trimmed V and J ends, which lost 0 bases and 2 bases, there was a span of 20 bases. The CDR3 loop is CASSLALVYPHGAYEQYF. The CDR3 DNA is TGTGCCAGCAGCTTAGCGCTTGTCTACCCCCACGGGGCCTACGAGCAGTACTTC.

The sample holds a few counts of this clonotype. The V call is TRBV5-1, the J call TRBJ2-1; D gene unclear. Germline V gene lookup returns CDR1 SGHRS and CDR2 YFSETQ. V shed 6 bases and J shed 8 bases, with 15 bases lying between them. The CDR3 covers 13 residues. CDR3 amino acids: CASTPALGDEQFF. In DNA, the CDR3 is TGCGCCAGCACCCCGGCTCTTGGCGATGAGCAGTTCTTC.

This clonotype has just a few counts. The chain employs TRBV7-8 and TRBJ1-3; D is perhaps TRBD1 (5 bases). This CDR3 is 15 amino acids long. The V gene lost 5 bases and the J gene lost 0 bases, with 11 bases spanning the gap. The V gene's germline CDR1 is SGHVS and CDR2 FQNEAQ. This CDR3 reads CASSPGIPSGNTIYF. DNA of the CDR3: TGTGCCAGCAGCCCAGGGATACCCTCTGGAAACACCATATATTTT.

The table lists this clonotype with a few counts. This chain uses TRBV6-2 or TRBV6-3 with TRBJ1-1; D gene ambiguous. CDR1 and CDR2 (germline): MNHEY, SVGEGT. This CDR3 spans 16 amino acids. Trimming left V 0 bases short and J 1 base short, with 12 bases between. CDR3 sequence: CASSYSRALRNTEAFF. As DNA, the CDR3 is TGTGCCAGCAGTTACTCGAGGGCATTAAGGAACACTGAAGCTTTCTTT.

The chain has TRBV19 and TRBJ2-1, with no clear D. The germline gives CDR1 LNHDA, CDR2 SQIVND (reference sequence). V was pared by 1 base and J by 4 bases, with 5 bases between. The CDR3 is 13 residues long. DNA for the CDR3: TGTGCCAGTAGTATAGGGGTTTACAATGAGCAGTTCTTC. Translating it yields CASSIGVYNEQFF.

The genes are TRBV28 and TRBJ1-6; 8 bases are shared with TRBD1. This CDR3 region has 15 residues. Looked up from germline, CDR1 is MDHEN and CDR2 is SYDVKM. Trimming took 6 bases from V and 7 from J; bases not matched to a gene: 8. The CDR3 loop is CASRPLRDRNSPLHF. CDR3 sequence (DNA): TGTGCCAGCAGACCACTCAGGGACAGGAATTCACCCCTCCACTTT.

This clonotype has ten or more counts. The chain links TRBV7-2 to TRBJ1-5; D remains unclear. The CDR3 has 15 residues. CDR1 SGHTA and CDR2 FQGNSA come from the germline V gene. Trimming cost V 2 bases and J 0 bases, with 8 bases left between them. The CDR3 region has the DNA TGTGCCAGCAGCTTAAGGGCGGGTAGCAATCAGCCCCAGCATTTT. As protein: CASSLRAGSNQPQHF. Full variable domain (missing parts from reference TRBV7-2 and TRBJ1-5): GAGVSQSPSNKVTEKGKDVELRCDPISGHTALYWYRQSLGQGLEFLIYFQGNSAPDKSGLPSDRFSAERTGGSVSTLTIQRTQQEDSAVYLCASSLRAGSNQPQHFGDGTRLSIL.

The rearrangement uses TRBV7-6 and TRBJ2-5; either TRBD1 or TRBD2 may supply D (6 bases each). The germline gives CDR1 SGHVS, CDR2 FNYEAQ. Trimming took 1 base from V and 4 from J, leaving 13 bases between them. The CDR3 extends over 15 amino acids. The CDR3 sequence is CASSLGGALGETQYF. The CDR3 DNA sequence: TGTGCCAGCAGCTTAGGGGGGGCGCTGGGAGAGACCCAGTACTTC.

V and J are TRBV4-1 and TRBJ1-6; a weak D match, TRBD1 (5 bases). The CDR3 is made up of 13 amino acids. Germline V gene sequence: CDR1 MGHRA, CDR2 YSYEKL. The V and J ends lost 8 bases and 7 bases respectively, with 12 bases between them. CDR3 nucleotide sequence: TGCGCCAGCGGCCGGGACGGGAATTCACCCCTCCACTTT. Its translation: CASGRDGNSPLHF.

The chain uses TRBV4-1 and TRBJ1-1, with a tentative D call TRBD1 (6 bases). This CDR3 spans 14 amino acids. The ends were cut back, 0 bases at V and 3 bases at J, with 8 bases in the middle. The V gene's germline CDR1 is MGHRA and CDR2 YSYEKL. The CDR3 sequence: CASSQEGGYTEAFF. The DNA for the CDR3 is TGCGCCAGCAGCCAAGAGGGGGGCTACACTGAAGCTTTCTTT.

The chain joins TRBV9 to TRBJ1-3; D gene uncertain. V was shortened by 4 bases and J by 4 bases, with 15 bases between the two germline ends. The CDR3 totals 15 residues. The V gene's germline CDR1 is SGDLS and CDR2 YYNGEE. The CDR3 protein is CASSSRQSLGNTIYF. The CDR3 coding sequence is TGTGCCAGCAGCTCCCGGCAGAGTCTAGGAAACACCATATATTTT.

J is TRBJ2-3 and V is TRBV19; D possibly matches TRBD1 or TRBD2 (5 bases each). The CDR3 is 14 residues long. The germline V gene has CDR1 LNHDA and CDR2 SQIVND (reference sequence). V was shortened by 5 bases and J by 4 bases, with 13 bases between the two germline ends. The CDR3 here is CASSPGASPDTQYF. In DNA, the CDR3 is TGTGCCAGTAGTCCCGGGGCTTCCCCAGATACGCAGTATTTT.

In its sample, this clonotype was seen a few times. The chain combines TRBV7-8 with TRBJ2-5; D not certain. V gave up 3 bases and J gave up 2 bases, with 10 bases separating them. The CDR3 has 14 amino acids. The germline CDR1 and CDR2 sequences are SGHVS and FQNEAQ. CDR3 in amino acids: CASSFALDQETQYF. As DNA, the CDR3 is TGTGCCAGCAGCTTCGCCCTAGATCAAGAGACCCAGTACTTC.

V gene TRBV28 combines with J gene TRBJ2-3; D may be TRBD1 (6 bases). Looked up from germline, CDR1 is MDHEN and CDR2 is SYDVKM. Between the trimmed V and J ends, which lost 5 bases and 1 base, there was a span of 19 bases. CDR3 length: 17 amino acids. Here the CDR3 DNA reads TGTGCCAGCAGTATCCTATTCCGGGACAAAGGCACAGATACGCAGTATTTT. Its translation is CASSILFRDKGTDTQYF.

This clonotype was found many times. This chain joins TRBV7-6 and TRBJ2-3, with 8 bases that match TRBD2. CDR1 SGHVS and CDR2 FNYEAQ come from the germline V gene. The CDR3 spans 17 residues. Trimming took 1 base from V and 0 from J; bases not matched to a gene: 6. CDR3 residues: CASSLVGGGFSTDTQYF. CDR3 DNA sequence: TGTGCCAGCAGCTTAGTTGGCGGGGGGTTCAGCACAGATACGCAGTATTTT.